This is a list of T cell receptor beta chains from one sample in a study of vaccination and CD4 T cells after COVID-19. For these TCRs, the target antigens are not known. TCRdb redid the calling of the PCR reads with MiXCR, one entry per CDR3 protein. The table shows 20,000 to 25,000 distinct CDR3 sequences, with over 35% occurring only once. Sequencing used CD4+ T cells from blood, cultured in vitro, obtained before SARS-CoV-2 vaccination. Receptor source: a human donor who received a COVID-19 vaccine. Each CDR3 is given with its conserved first and last residue. The D gene is left open where the match is weak. Expanded clones are given a class, and other clones once, few, many or no size at all.

TRBJ2-7 - TRBD2 TRBV5-1 TGCGCCAGCAGCCAGAATTCGGGACTAGCGGTAAACGAGCAGTACTTC CASSQNSGLAVNEQYF
TRBJ1-2 - - TRBV24-1 TGTGCCACCAGTCTGGGGGCAGGGGCCGGAGTGGGCTATGGCTACACCTTC CATSLGAGAGVGYGYTF
TRBJ1-2 few TRBD1 TRBV5-1 TGCGCCAGCAGGGGGACAGAAGATGGCTACACCTTC CASRGTEDGYTF
TRBJ2-2 few TRBD2 TRBV7-2 TGTGCCAGCAGCCTGCGGGGGACCGCGAACACCGGGGAGCTGTTTTTT CASSLRGTANTGELFF
TRBJ1-5 - - TRBV30 TGTGCCTGGAGGGGGGACCAGCGCAATCAGCCCCAGCATTTT CAWRGDQRNQPQHF
TRBJ2-2 - TRBD1 TRBV27 TGTGCCAGCAGTTCGATCCGGGACAGGGACGAGACCGGGGAGCTGTTTTTT CASSSIRDRDETGELFF
TRBJ1-2 - TRBD1 TRBV2 TGTGCCAGCAGACCGGGACAGGGATTTTCCTATGGCTACACCTTC CASRPGQGFSYGYTF
TRBJ1-6 - TRBD1 TRBV20-1 TGCAGTGCTAGAGCCTACCGGGACAGGGATTCACCCCTCCACTTT CSARAYRDRDSPLHF
TRBJ2-5 - - TRBV7-2 TGTGCCAGCAGCCTAGAGAGGGATCGAGAGACCCAGTACTTC CASSLERDRETQYF
TRBJ2-1 few - TRBV19 TGTGCCAGTATGTTAAGGGGGAACAATGAGCAGTTCTTC CASMLRGNNEQFF
TRBJ1-2 - - TRBV21-1 TGTGCCAGCAGCAAATTCGAACGGAACTATGGCTACACCTTC CASSKFERNYGYTF
TRBJ1-2 - TRBD1 TRBV2 TGTGCCAGCAAGGGGGACAGGGACGATGGCTACACCTTC CASKGDRDDGYTF
TRBJ1-6 - - TRBV30 TGTGCCTGGAGCGTCTATAATTCACCCCTCCACTTT CAWSVYNSPLHF
TRBJ1-1 - TRBD1 TRBV20-1 TGCAGTGCTAGGACTCCAGGGGGCACTGAAGCTTTCTTT CSARTPGGTEAFF
TRBJ2-2 few - TRBV24-1 TGTGCCACCTCCGGGACATCTAACACCGGGGAGCTGTTTTTT CATSGTSNTGELFF
TRBJ1-1 few TRBD1 TRBV6-2/TRBV6-3 TGTGCCAGCAAACTTAACCGGGACAGGGCGGAGGGCACTGAAGCTTTCTTT CASKLNRDRAEGTEAFF
TRBJ2-1 - TRBD2 TRBV24-1 TGTGCCACCAGTGACCCTACCCTAGCGGGGGGATCCTACAATGAGCAGTTCTTC CATSDPTLAGGSYNEQFF
TRBJ1-1 few TRBD1 TRBV20-1 TGCAGTGCTTCCAGGGGGACCAACACTGAAGCTTTCTTT CSASRGTNTEAFF
TRBJ2-2 medium-sized TRBD1 TRBV24-1 TGTGCCACCAGTGACCCCGGGACAGGGACCACCGGGGAGCTGTTTTTT CATSDPGTGTTGELFF